This T cell receptor (beta chain) was documented in a study of OX40 agonist ivuxolimab in advanced cancers. Using immunoSEQ multiplex PCR, the repertoire was profiled, and TCRdb retains in-frame clones only, with some absent. In the table there are about 44,000 clones, 65% to 85% of which are singletons. The CDR3 length is 15 residues. V was pared by 6 bases and J by 0 bases, with 12 bases between. Germline V gene lookup returns CDR1 MNHNY and CDR2 SVGAGI (reference sequence). The source was CD4+ or CD8+ T cells sorted from blood, collected in a trial of the OX40 agonist ivuxolimab. The chain joins TRBV6-6 to TRBJ1-3; D unresolved. This clonotype originated in an adult with an advanced solid tumor such as melanoma, head and neck, liver or kidney cancer. CDR3 region: CASSSYPSSGNTIYF. The CDR3 DNA reads as TGTGCCAGCAGCTCGTATCCTAGCTCTGGAAACACCATATATTTT.